The source of this T cell receptor beta chain is a study of response to subunit inactivated influenza vaccine. TCRdb re-called the RT-PCR reads through MiXCR, storing one row per CDR3 protein. The sample gives under 550,000 distinct CDR3 sequences, approximately 7.8% of which show up once; about an eighth is in the top ten. This clonotype came up many times. Its antigen is undetermined. Germline V gene lookup returns CDR1 MDHEN and CDR2 SYDVKM. CDR3 size: 15 residues. V lost 5 bases and J lost 0, with 11 bases in between. Whole-study findings and limits: The authors offered the suggestion that each seasonal influenza vaccination recruits few new T cells.

This chain joins TRBV28 and TRBJ1-3; weak D call: TRBD1 (5 bases). The input for sequencing was PBMCs from blood, taken 23 months after vaccination. The sequence was collected from a man aged 45 to 70 who received an inactivated influenza vaccine. CDR3 in amino acids: CASSEAGHSGNTIYF. For the CDR3, the DNA is TGTGCCAGCAGTGAGGCAGGGCACTCTGGAAACACCATATATTTT.